This T cell receptor (beta chain) derives from a study of blood T cell repertoires in COVID-19. Method: immunoSEQ multiplex PCR; TCRdb's copy keeps in-frame clones and lacks some. The sample has around 300,000 clones, 88% seen once. V was trimmed by 3 bases and J by 0 bases, leaving 14 bases between them. CDR3 length equals 16 residues. CDR1 is KGHSH and CDR2 is LQKENI in the germline V gene. The sequence was collected from a woman in her 30s with COVID-19, enrolled during active disease. Sample: peripheral blood. This chain links TRBV18 with TRBJ1-1, with D perhaps matching TRBD1 (5 bases). CDR3 DNA sequence: TGTGCCAGCTCACCCGGGAGGGGTCCCATGAACACTGAAGCTTTCTTT. Its protein is CASSPGRGPMNTEAFF.